Below are 24 T cell receptor beta chains sequenced from a single sample in a study of cytomegalovirus exposure and HLA in healthy donors. In the PCR, 60 Vbeta and 13 Jbeta primers were used. Some clones are missing from TCRdb's copy, which holds only in-frame ones; the method was immunoSEQ multiplex PCR. The table lists approximately 30,000 clones. The sample consisted of PBMCs. Every receptor here comes from a middle-aged woman in good health and CMV-seropositive.

The J gene is TRBJ1-1, the V gene TRBV18; a weak D match, TRBD1 (6 bases). Germline CDR1 reads KGHSH; CDR2 reads LQKENI. Trimming took 5 bases from V and 0 from J, leaving 13 bases between them. The CDR3 spans 15 residues. The DNA for the CDR3 is TGTGCCAGCTCAATGGACAGTGGGATGAACACTGAAGCTTTCTTT. Residues: CASSMDSGMNTEAFF.

The rearrangement uses TRBV4-1 and TRBJ1-3; D is uncertain. Trimming removed 3 bases from V and 8 bases from J, with 14 bases in between. Germline V lookup: CDR1 MGHRA, CDR2 YSYEKL. The CDR3 loop spans 14 amino acids. CDR3: CASSHPMGRDTIYF. CDR3 DNA sequence: TGCGCCAGCAGCCACCCAATGGGGAGGGACACCATATATTTT.

V gene TRBV9 combines with J gene TRBJ2-3, with 9 bases identical to TRBD1. Germline loops: CDR1 SGDLS, CDR2 YYNGEE. V was clipped by 7 bases and J by 4 bases; unmatched bases: 4. CDR3 length equals 13 residues. The CDR3 is CASGTGSPDTQYF. In DNA form, the CDR3 reads TGTGCCAGCGGGACAGGGTCCCCAGATACGCAGTATTTT.

This chain uses TRBV6-1 with TRBJ2-1; 7 bases align to TRBD1. After removal of 3 bases from V and 8 bases from J, the junction contained 10 bases not matched to a gene. The CDR3 totals 15 residues. Germline CDR1 reads MNHNS; CDR2 reads SASEGT. This CDR3 reads CASSDRQGVGHEQFF. In nucleotides, the CDR3 is TGTGCCAGCAGTGATAGGCAGGGGGTCGGACATGAGCAGTTCTTC.

This chain connects TRBV6-6 to TRBJ2-7, with a possible D match to TRBD1 (5 bases). Trimming left V 2 bases short and J 6 bases short, with 14 bases between. Germline loops: CDR1 MNHNY, CDR2 SVGAGI (reference sequence). The CDR3 sequence is 14 residues long. CDR3 bases: TGTGCCAGCAGTTACGCCCAGGGAAGGGTCGAGCAGTACTTC. This codes for CASSYAQGRVEQYF.

The rearrangement uses TRBV9 and TRBJ2-1; 8 bases map to TRBD2. The V gene end was trimmed by 4 bases and the J gene end by 10 bases; junction bases not matched to a gene: 13. The CDR3 runs to 15 residues. In germline, CDR1 is SGDLS, CDR2 YYNGEE. The CDR3 is CASSTRLASSPEQFF. Here the CDR3 DNA reads TGTGCCAGCAGCACCAGACTAGCGTCGTCGCCCGAGCAGTTCTTC. The full variable domain, its missing parts supplied by reference TRBV9 and TRBJ2-1, is DSGVTQTPKHLITATGQRVTLRCSPRSGDLSVYWYQQSLDQGLQFLIQYYNGEERAKGNILERFSAQQFPDLHSELNLSSLELGDSALYFCASSTRLASSPEQFFGPGTRLTVL.

The chain has TRBV4-1 and TRBJ2-3; D may be TRBD2 (6 bases). The CDR3 runs to 16 residues. Deletions cut 5 bases from V and 2 bases from J, with 17 bases between. Germline V gene sequence: CDR1 MGHRA, CDR2 YSYEKL. CDR3 bases: TGCGCCAGCAGCGAAGGGAGTGGGGGGTACACAGATACGCAGTATTTT. Translation gives CASSEGSGGYTDTQYF.

The genes are TRBV5-1 and TRBJ1-3; 8 bases match TRBD1. CDR1 and CDR2 from the germline V gene are SGHRS and YFSETQ. The CDR3 totals 14 residues. The V gene end was trimmed by 4 bases and the J gene end by 10 bases; junction bases not matched to a gene: 10. In nucleotides, the CDR3 is TGCGCCAGCAGCCCCTTCCAGGGGGCCGTAACCATATATTTT. Amino acid sequence: CASSPFQGAVTIYF. The whole variable domain, filled in from reference TRBV5-1 and TRBJ1-3, reads KAGVTQTPRYLIKTRGQQVTLSCSPISGHRSVSWYQQTPGQGLQFLFEYFSETQRNKGNFPGRFSGRQFSNSRSEMNVSTLELGDSALYLCASSPFQGAVTIYFGEGSWLTVV.

The chain has TRBV6-5 and TRBJ2-2; D may be TRBD2 (5 bases). The CDR3 extends over 15 amino acids. CDR1 and CDR2 (germline): MNHEY, SVGAGI. Trimming pared 2 bases from V and 4 bases from J, leaving 11 bases between. CDR3: CASSYGFRGTGELFF. The DNA of the CDR3 is TGTGCCAGCAGTTACGGGTTTCGGGGCACCGGGGAGCTGTTTTTT.

V is TRBV19 and J is TRBJ2-6; D might be TRBD2 (6 bases). Trimming took 1 base from V and 8 from J, leaving 9 bases between them. Germline CDR1 reads LNHDA; CDR2 reads SQIVND (reference sequence). The CDR3 is made up of 14 amino acids. The CDR3 sequence: CASSIVSGPNVLTF. The CDR3 bases are TGTGCCAGTAGTATAGTGAGCGGGCCCAACGTCCTGACTTTC.

The rearrangement uses TRBV9 and TRBJ2-6; D unclear. Germline CDR1 is SGDLS and CDR2 is YYNGEE. This CDR3 contains 15 residues. V lost 0 bases and J lost 2, with 6 bases in between. For the CDR3, the DNA is TGTGCCAGCAGCGTAGGGGCACCTGGGGCCAACGTCCTGACTTTC. Translated, it gives CASSVGAPGANVLTF.

The rearrangement joins TRBV18 to TRBJ2-1; the D gene is possibly TRBD2 (6 bases). Germline V CDR1 and CDR2: KGHSH, LQKENI. The CDR3 consists of 14 residues. Deletions cut 1 base from V and 7 bases from J, with 11 bases between. The CDR3 loop reads CASSPQGGWNEQFF. In nucleotides, the CDR3 is TGTGCCAGCTCACCACAGGGAGGATGGAATGAGCAGTTCTTC.

The rearrangement joins TRBV28 to TRBJ1-4, with 7 nucleotides matching TRBD1. From germline, CDR1 is MDHEN and CDR2 SYDVKM. The CDR3 is 14 residues long. V dropped 7 bases and J dropped 6; count of bases not matched to a gene: 8. CDR3 nucleotide sequence: TGTGCCAGCATTCCGACAGGGCGGGATGAAAAACTGTTTTTT. Translation gives CASIPTGRDEKLFF.

The chain combines TRBV7-2 with TRBJ2-7; D is perhaps TRBD2 (6 bases). The CDR3 has 18 residues. V lost 5 bases and J lost 2, with 25 bases in between. The germline V gene encodes CDR1 SGHTA and CDR2 FQGNSA. The CDR3 reads CASSPGGARRTTTYEQYF. CDR3 nucleotides: TGTGCCAGCAGCCCAGGAGGAGCCCGAAGGACTACTACCTACGAGCAGTACTTC.

The chain joins TRBV28 to TRBJ2-7, with 7 bases aligning to TRBD1. V lost 6 bases, J lost 4 bases, and 3 bases stayed unmatched. The CDR3 is made up of 12 amino acids. CDR1 and CDR2 from the germline V gene are MDHEN and SYDVKM. The CDR3 is CASRNRGYEQYF. CDR3 DNA sequence: TGTGCCAGCAGGAACAGGGGTTACGAGCAGTACTTC.

The chain recombines TRBV4-3 with TRBJ1-5; no clear D. The CDR3 has 16 residues. CDR1 and CDR2 from the germline V gene are LGHNA and YSLEER. V gave up 1 base and J gave up 6 bases, with 16 bases separating them. This CDR3 is CASSQVITGVGQPQHF. Written as DNA, the CDR3 is TGCGCCAGCAGCCAAGTGATCACCGGGGTGGGTCAGCCCCAGCATTTT.

J is TRBJ2-1 and V is TRBV5-8; the match to TRBD2 covers 9 bases. The CDR3 runs 16 residues. Germline lookup yields CDR1 SGHTS and CDR2 YDEGEE. The V and J ends lost 1 base and 7 bases, in that order; junction bases with no gene match: 9. The CDR3, as DNA: TGTGCCAGCAGCTTGCTGGCGGGAGGGCCACAAAATGAGCAGTTCTTC. Amino acids: CASSLLAGGPQNEQFF. The full variable domain, its missing parts supplied by reference TRBV5-8 and TRBJ2-1, is EAGVTQSPTHLIKTRGQQATLRCSPISGHTSVYWYQQALGLGLQFLLWYDEGEERNRGNFPPRFSGRQFPNYSSELNVNALELEDSALYLCASSLLAGGPQNEQFFGPGTRLTVL.

This sequence joins TRBV6-1 and TRBJ2-1, with 7 bases fitting TRBD2. CDR1 is MNHNS and CDR2 is SASEGT in the germline V gene. V was clipped by 7 bases and J by 2 bases; unmatched bases: 8. This CDR3 is 15 amino acids long. Here the CDR3 DNA reads TGTGCCAGCAAAAAAAGCGGGACTACCTACAATGAGCAGTTCTTC. Its protein is CASKKSGTTYNEQFF.

J is TRBJ2-3 and V is TRBV7-9; 8 nucleotides align to TRBD2. Germline V lookup: CDR1 SEHNR, CDR2 FQNEAQ (reference sequence). This CDR3 is 15 amino acids long. V shed 0 bases, J shed 6 bases, and the junction held 5 bases outside the gene matches. In DNA form, the CDR3 reads TGTGCCAGCAGCTTAGCGGTCCGGGAGGGCGATACGCAGTATTTT. This sequence encodes CASSLAVREGDTQYF.

CDR3 nucleotide sequence: TGTGCCAGCAGCTTAGTGCTCGGCAGGGAGGATGGCTACACCTTC. Translated, it gives CASSLVLGREDGYTF. The chain employs TRBV7-2 and TRBJ1-2; the D gene is possibly TRBD1 (5 bases). The germline V and J ends were trimmed by 1 base and 6 bases, with 15 bases remaining between them. CDR3 size: 15 residues. CDR1 and CDR2 from the germline V gene are SGHTA and FQGNSA.

V is TRBV19 and J is TRBJ1-1, with 8 bases identical to TRBD1. Germline V CDR1 and CDR2: LNHDA, SQIVND (reference sequence). This CDR3 spans 16 amino acids. V trimming: 4 bases; J trimming: 5 bases; junction bases outside the gene matches: 12. CDR3 coding DNA: TGTGCCAGTAGTACCGAAACAGGGGGACGAAGGACTGAAGCTTTCTTT. Protein sequence: CASSTETGGRRTEAFF.

The CDR3 spells CASSDLGRVTEAFF. The CDR3 coding sequence is TGTGCCAGCAGTGATTTAGGGAGAGTTACTGAAGCTTTCTTT. This chain uses TRBV25-1 with TRBJ1-1; D not resolved. This CDR3 has 14 amino acids. Germline V gene lookup returns CDR1 MGHDK and CDR2 SYGVNS. V was trimmed by 3 bases and J by 5 bases, leaving 13 bases between them.

The chain carries TRBV7-2 and TRBJ1-6, with D possibly matching TRBD1 (5 bases). V was pared by 6 bases and J by 9 bases, with 15 bases between. The CDR3 runs 14 residues. Per germline, CDR1 SGHTA and CDR2 FQGNSA. The CDR3 nucleotides read TGTGCCAGCAGAACTGGGGGGGAAGGTTCACCCCTCCACTTT. Amino acid sequence: CASRTGGEGSPLHF.

The rearrangement uses TRBV4-2 and TRBJ2-1; 8 bases align to TRBD2. The V and J ends lost 4 bases and 5 bases, in that order; junction bases with no gene match: 7. Per germline, CDR1 LGHNA and CDR2 YNFKEQ. This CDR3 contains 15 residues. CDR3 loop: CASSRDGRVDNEQFF. Here the CDR3 DNA reads TGTGCCAGCAGCCGTGACGGGAGGGTAGACAATGAGCAGTTCTTC.